One T cell receptor beta chain is described in this entry. Treatment denoted: some 20 received Ad26.COV2.S at low or high dose, single or two shots; about 5 received placebo; per-sample allocation not given. Sampling occurred on day 63 after the first vaccine or placebo injection. Trimming took 5 bases from V and 0 from J, leaving 20 bases between them. The CDR3 runs 18 residues. Germline assignment: CDR1 MNHEY and CDR2 SMNVEV (reference sequence). This entry is derived from a study of Ad26.COV2.S vaccination and SARS-CoV-2 variants. Measured with immunoSEQ multiplex PCR; TCRdb has only the in-frame clones, and not every one. The top ten hold 9% to 15% of the sample, which has 350,000 to 500,000 clones, approximately 92% seen once.

The sample was peripheral blood, taken in a trial of Ad26.COV2.S vaccine versus placebo. The rearrangement links TRBV27 to TRBJ2-4; perhaps TRBD1 as D (5 bases). The sequence derives from a person aged 18-65 years who received the Ad26.COV2.S COVID-19 vaccine or a placebo. The CDR3 spells CASSPYSTGSLAKNIQYF. The CDR3 coding sequence is TGTGCCAGCAGTCCATACAGCACAGGTAGTCTAGCCAAAAACATTCAGTACTTC.